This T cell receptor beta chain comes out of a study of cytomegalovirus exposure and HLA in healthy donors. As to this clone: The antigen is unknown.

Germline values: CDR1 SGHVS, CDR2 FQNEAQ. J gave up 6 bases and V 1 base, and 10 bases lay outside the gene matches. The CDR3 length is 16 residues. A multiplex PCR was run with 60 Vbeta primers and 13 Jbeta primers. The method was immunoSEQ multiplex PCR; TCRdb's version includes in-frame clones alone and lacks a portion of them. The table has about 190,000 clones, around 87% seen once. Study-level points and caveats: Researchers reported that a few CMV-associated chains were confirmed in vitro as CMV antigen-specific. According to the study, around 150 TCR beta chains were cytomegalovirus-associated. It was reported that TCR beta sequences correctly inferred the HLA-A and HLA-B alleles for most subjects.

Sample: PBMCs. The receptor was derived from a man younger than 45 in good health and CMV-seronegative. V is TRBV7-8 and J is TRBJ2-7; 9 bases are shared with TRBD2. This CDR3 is CASSLDAREGQFEQYF. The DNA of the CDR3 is TGTGCCAGCAGCTTAGATGCGCGGGAGGGCCAATTCGAGCAGTACTTC.